This paragraph covers one T cell receptor beta chain sequence. The antigen remains unidentified. The entry originates in a study of graft-versus-host responses after intestinal transplantation. Study summary: Multivisceral, liver-intestinal, or isolated intestinal transplants were received by the recipients. All of the recipients had induction that used anti-thymocyte globulin, then tacrolimus and steroids for approximately 3 years.

CDR3 length: 10 amino acids. Findings and caveats of the study: Patients with graft-donor T cell macrochimerism had high graft-versus-host to host-versus-graft clonal ratios in allografts. Levels of circulating GvH clones at their peak were associated with early post-transplant HvG declines.

Sequencing was performed with immunoSEQ multiplex PCR; in TCRdb, only in-frame clones are kept and a portion is missing. The sample records 40,000 or so clones, around 83% being singletons. This rearrangement joins TRBV1 to TRBJ2-5. TRBV1 is classified as a pseudogene. Sequencing was performed on PBMCs, taken less than 1,400 days after transplant. This TCR was sampled from a human patient who received an intestinal transplant, so some T cells may come from the graft donor. For the CDR3, the DNA is TGCACCAGCAGCCAAGAGACCCAGTACTTC. This translates into CTSSQETQYF.